This T cell receptor (beta chain) originates from a study of blood T cells in healthy people across ages (dated by TCRdb to the mid-2010s). About the full investigation: Template switching captured roughly one uniquely barcoded TCR beta cDNA molecule per two T cells in model experiments. The donors were split into four age groups: young (average about 15 years), middle-aged (over 35), aged (over 55) and long-lived (approximately 89). To track age-related changes in TCR beta repertoire diversity, the study relied on deep sequencing normalized with unique cDNA molecular identifiers. To avoid experimental bias, donors of different ages were distributed randomly across sequencing lanes. Using the same blood draw, the study looked at two additional independent replicas of 1 million unique cDNA reads for two donors, one aged 18 to 30 and the other aged 80 or older.

What the authors observed across the whole study: A strong correlation was found between observed TCR beta diversity and the percentage of naive T cells measured by flow cytometry. The CMV infection status of donors was not known, potentially confounding age-related changes in expanded clonotypes. Estimates of total diversity from one million sequenced T cells were regarded as lower bounds and underestimates. The long-lived group showed more naive CD4+ T cells, fewer expanded clones and increased TCR diversity than the aged group, suggesting age selection. Bulk unsorted PBMC profiling prevented conclusive comparison of naive and antigen-experienced compartments. Observed TCR beta diversity per million T cells fell roughly linearly with age, and a significant reduction was already apparent by age around 40.

Donors were a few dozen systemically healthy Caucasian individuals from Russia aged roughly 6 to 95 years. About 10 milliliters of peripheral blood were collected from each donor into EDTA-treated Vacutainer tubes. Ficoll-Paque density-gradient centrifugation was used to isolate PBMCs, with at least 6 million obtained per sample. Total RNA, at least 6 micrograms per sample, was extracted from PBMCs with Trizol reagent. For every donor, flow cytometry on a PBMC aliquot measured the percentage of naive CD45RAhigh/CD27high T cells. Details on this clonotype: No cognate antigen has been identified for it. No base quality information exists; no much larger clone differs at one position.

Libraries came from 5' RACE. The run used an Illumina HiSeq 2500. The second PCR ran for about 6 to 11 cycles and used a J-beta primer mix along with a sample-barcoded 5' primer. Each TCR beta cDNA molecule received a unique molecular identifier from a template-switch 5' adaptor carrying 12 random nucleotides. Each sample yielded at least 2.5 million CDR3-containing paired-end reads. First-strand cDNA synthesis was performed from all RNA using the Mint cDNA synthesis kit, with priming by a TRBC-specific oligonucleotide. After uracil-DNA glycosylase treatment, a first 18-cycle PCR used universal primers M1SS and BC2_uni_R on all cDNA. As for the authors' bioinformatics: Normalization of each sample was performed by random selection of 1 million high-quality reads, each carrying a distinct molecular identifier. Instead of being binned into consensus sequences, reads with shared molecular identifiers were discarded. CDR3 identification, clonotype clustering and error correction used MiTCR with a Q25 quality threshold and the strictest error-elimination algorithm. Lower-bound total TCR beta diversity was estimated with a nonparametric unseen species model using Euler transformation. TCRdb itself trimmed the public reads at Q25 with fastp, ran MiXCR and retained productive beta chains. Entries that share a CDR3 protein sequence are merged under the most common genes and DNA. The V and J calls were not made by the authors but by TCRdb's processing. The sample has 710,000 or so distinct CDR3 sequences on record, over 20% of them singletons. In total, the top ten clones hold roughly 22% of the sample.

The CDR3 numbers 14 residues from cysteine through phenylalanine. The DNA shown is the 42-base CDR3, in frame from base 1. Between the V and J ends, shortened by 6 bases and 5 bases respectively, the junction contains 16 bases. Sequences were obtained from blood. The sequence is built from TRBV12-3 or TRBV12-4 and TRBJ2-5; D gene: possibly TRBD1, on 5 matching bases. This clonotype was obtained from an older man in good health. The sequenced DNA: TGTGCCAGCAGCAACAGTCAGGGTATTGAGACCCAGTACTTC. The encoded protein is CASSNSQGIETQYF.